This T cell receptor (beta chain) was sequenced for a study of blood T cell repertoires in COVID-19. Study context: PBMCs, B-cell-depleted T cells, or T cells were the source of the cDNA or gDNA that made up the material.

Germline loops: CDR1 MNHEY, CDR2 SVGAGI. Trimming removed 1 base at V and 1 base at J, with 7 bases between. The CDR3 has 15 residues. This clone was seen more than once but under ten times. Per the original data handling: For nucleated cells, counts were estimated from reference gene primer amplification. Sequencing used immunoSEQ multiplex PCR; TCRdb keeps in-frame clones, though not all of them. Clone size and the V and J calls come from that table; the DNA yielded D and trimming. The sample lists some 200,000 clones, 65% to 85% occurring once. The chain is built from TRBV6-5 and TRBJ2-2; D ambiguous. The sequence came from a man aged 35 to 55 who had recovered from COVID-19. Sequenced: PBMCs or T cells enriched from blood (not recorded which). The chain's CDR3 is CASSYYAGNTGELFF. The CDR3 DNA sequence: TGTGCCAGCAGTTACTACGCAGGGAACACCGGGGAGCTGTTTTTT.